A single sample gave rise to the 10 T cell receptor beta chains below, sequenced in a study of technical replicates of blood from a few donors. Measured with immunoSEQ multiplex PCR; TCRdb has only the in-frame clones, and not every one. The repertoire holds 75,000 to 95,000 clones, with 85% to 95% as singletons. Sequencing used T cells isolated from PBMCs. The source is a human donor in good health.

The chain recombines TRBV6-5 with TRBJ2-5; 8 positions agree with TRBD2. CDR1 is MNHEY, CDR2 SVGAGI, per germline. The V gene end was trimmed by 7 bases and the J gene end by 5 bases; junction bases not matched to a gene: 6. CDR3 size: 13 residues. As DNA, the CDR3 is TGTGCCAGCACCACCCCGGGGGGGGAGACCCAGTACTTC. Amino acids: CASTTPGGETQYF.

The CDR3 protein is CASSQDDRSGGPGNIQYF. The CDR3 DNA follows: TGTGCCAGCAGCCAAGATGATAGATCGGGGGGGCCTGGAAACATTCAGTACTTC. This rearrangement joins TRBV4-2 to TRBJ2-4; 8 bases are a match to TRBD2. The CDR3 has 18 amino acids. Germline trimming cut 0 bases from V and 6 bases from J; bases unmatched to any gene: 13. Germline assignment: CDR1 LGHNA and CDR2 YNFKEQ.

The chain combines TRBV6-5 with TRBJ2-2, with 8 nucleotides matching TRBD2. The CDR3 spans 15 residues. V lost 0 bases to trimming and J lost 8 bases; unmatched junction nucleotides: 5. The germline gives CDR1 MNHEY, CDR2 SVGAGI. CDR3 protein: CASSYSGLVGGELFF. In DNA, the CDR3 is TGTGCCAGCAGTTACTCGGGACTAGTTGGTGGGGAGCTGTTTTTT.

V usage is TRBV5-1 and J usage is TRBJ2-7, with 9 bases lining up with TRBD2. CDR1 is SGHRS, CDR2 YFSETQ, per germline. The CDR3 consists of 16 residues. Unmatched junction bases numbered 8, after V lost 4 bases and J lost 0 bases. CDR3 nucleotides: TGCGCCAGCAGCACCTTAGCGGGGGTGAGCTCCTACGAGCAGTACTTC. This translates into CASSTLAGVSSYEQYF.

The V and J genes are TRBV7-6 and TRBJ2-1; TRBD1 is a possible D gene (6 bases). Germline V gene lookup returns CDR1 SGHVS and CDR2 FNYEAQ. This CDR3 spans 17 amino acids. The V gene lost 3 bases and the J gene lost 0 bases, with 15 bases spanning the gap. The chain's CDR3 is CASSLAAGQSSYNEQFF. The CDR3 nucleotides read TGTGCCAGCAGCTTGGCGGCTGGACAGAGCTCCTACAATGAGCAGTTCTTC.

The chain joins TRBV29-1 to TRBJ2-3; TRBD2 aligns across 10 bases. The CDR3 sequence is 16 residues long. CDR1 and CDR2 (germline): SQVTM, ANQGSEA. Trimming cost V 5 bases and J 0 bases; bases outside gene matches: 8. The CDR3 coding sequence is TGCAGCGTTTTTACAGGACTAGCGGCTAGCACAGATACGCAGTATTTT. Encoded protein: CSVFTGLAASTDTQYF.

The chain joins TRBV19 to TRBJ1-6; D unclear. V lost 4 bases and J 11 bases, leaving 15 bases between the germline ends. Per germline, CDR1 LNHDA and CDR2 SQIVND (reference sequence). This CDR3 region has 14 residues. CDR3 region: CASSTSGPETPLHF. In nucleotides, the CDR3 is TGTGCCAGTAGTACCTCCGGTCCGGAGACACCCCTCCACTTT.

The chain links TRBV19 to TRBJ2-3; 10 positions match TRBD2. The V gene end was trimmed by 3 bases and the J gene end by 5 bases; junction bases not matched to a gene: 20. This CDR3 region has 20 residues. Germline V gene sequence: CDR1 LNHDA, CDR2 SQIVND (reference sequence). CDR3: CASSIGGYEGLAGAGDTQYF. Here the CDR3 DNA reads TGTGCCAGTAGTATCGGGGGGTACGAAGGCCTAGCGGGGGCCGGAGATACGCAGTATTTT.

The rearrangement uses TRBV5-1 and TRBJ2-2; D gene uncertain. The CDR3 is made up of 14 amino acids. Germline-derived CDR1 and CDR2 are SGHRS and YFSETQ. Between the trimmed V and J ends, which lost 5 bases and 2 bases, there was a span of 10 bases. The CDR3 sequence: CASSHDINTGELFF. CDR3 DNA: TGCGCCAGCAGTCATGACATTAACACCGGGGAGCTGTTTTTT.

V and J are TRBV30 and TRBJ1-6; the D gene is possibly TRBD1 (5 bases). The CDR3 totals 13 residues. Germline V gene lookup returns CDR1 GTSNPN and CDR2 SVGIG (reference sequence). The V end was cut by 4 bases, the J end by 9 bases, with 13 bases between. This CDR3 reads CAWTSGLSSPLHF. CDR3 nucleotide sequence: TGTGCCTGGACCTCAGGGTTGAGTTCACCCCTCCACTTT.